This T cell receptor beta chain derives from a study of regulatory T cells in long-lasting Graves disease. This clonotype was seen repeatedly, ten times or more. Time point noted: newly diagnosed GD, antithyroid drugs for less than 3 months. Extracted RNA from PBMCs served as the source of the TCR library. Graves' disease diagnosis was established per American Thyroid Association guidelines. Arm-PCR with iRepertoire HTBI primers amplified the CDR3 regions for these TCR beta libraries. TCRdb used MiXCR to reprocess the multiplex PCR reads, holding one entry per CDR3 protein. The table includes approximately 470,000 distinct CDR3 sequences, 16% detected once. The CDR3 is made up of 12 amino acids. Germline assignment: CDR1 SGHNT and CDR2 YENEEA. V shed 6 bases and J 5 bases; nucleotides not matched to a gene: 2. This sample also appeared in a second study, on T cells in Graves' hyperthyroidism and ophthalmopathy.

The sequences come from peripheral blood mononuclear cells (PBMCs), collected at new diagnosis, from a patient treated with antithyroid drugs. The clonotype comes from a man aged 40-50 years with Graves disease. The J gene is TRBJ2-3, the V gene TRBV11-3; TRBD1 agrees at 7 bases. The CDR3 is CASSRTGDTQYF. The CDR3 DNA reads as TGTGCCAGCAGTCGGACAGGAGATACGCAGTATTTT.